These T cell receptor beta chains were read from a single sample in a study of metastatic and nonmetastatic thyroid tumors. Using MiXCR, TCRdb reanalyzed the PCR reads. The sample has about 92,000 clones; about 16% are singletons. Material for sequencing was blood. These receptors were obtained from a female donor with papillary thyroid cancer or a benign thyroid nodule (not recorded which). Some clones in this sample may be carry-over from other donors' samples. The CDR3 runs from the conserved cysteine through the conserved F or W. D genes are given only for firm matches. Size is stated as once, few, many, or a class for an expanded clone.

j_call	d_call	v_call	clone_size	cdr3_nt	cdr3_aa
TRBJ1-4	-	TRBV5-1	many	TGCGCCAGCAGTTCAGTCCCAAGCGGAGCCAGGGGTGAAAAACTGTTTTTT	CASSSVPSGARGEKLFF
TRBJ1-5	-	TRBV20-1	many	TGCAGTGCTAGGCCTGGGAGAGGGAGAAGGGATCAGCCCCAGCATTTT	CSARPGRGRRDQPQHF
TRBJ2-7	-	TRBV4-2	many	TGTGCCAGCAGCCAAGATGGACAGGAGGGGTACGAGCAGTACTTC	CASSQDGQEGYEQYF
TRBJ1-1	-	TRBV2	many	TGTGCCAGCAGTATAGGGGAGAACACTGAAGCTTTCTTT	CASSIGENTEAFF
TRBJ1-1	TRBD1	TRBV6-1	many	TGTGCCAGCAACCCAGGGGGGGAGAACACTGAAGCTTTCTTT	CASNPGGENTEAFF
TRBJ2-5	-	TRBV7-3	many	TGTGCCAGCAGCTTAAGTCCACGTGAGACCCAGTACTTC	CASSLSPRETQYF
TRBJ2-7	TRBD1	TRBV28	many	TGTGCCAGCAGTTACCCTTTCAGGTCTGATCACAGGGGGACTCTCTACGAGCAGTACTTC	CASSYPFRSDHRGTLYEQYF
TRBJ1-3	-	TRBV20-1	many	TGCAGTGCTAGAGATGCCCGGGGAGGGTCTGGAAACACCATATATTTT	CSARDARGGSGNTIYF
TRBJ2-2	-	TRBV10-1	many	TGCGCCAGCAGGGAGGGGGCAGACACCGGGGAGCTGTTTTTT	CASREGADTGELFF
TRBJ2-3	-	TRBV19	few	TGTGCCAGTAGTATAACAGCTGGGGGCACAGATACGCAGTATTTT	CASSITAGGTDTQYF
TRBJ1-4	-	TRBV20-1	many	TGCAGTGCTGGCCTGACCGGGGGGGGCGCGGGTGAAAAACTGTTTTTT	CSAGLTGGGAGEKLFF
TRBJ2-1	TRBD1	TRBV29-1	many	TGCAGTTCCGGGACAGACTACAATGAGCAGTTCTTC	CSSGTDYNEQFF
TRBJ2-7	TRBD1	TRBV11-2	many	TGTGCCAGCACCCCAAGGGCAGGGGGTTCCTCCTACGAGCAGTACTTC	CASTPRAGGSSYEQYF
TRBJ2-7	TRBD1	TRBV19	many	TGTGCCAGTAGTATAGCCGGGACAGGGGAAGTCAGGCAGTACTTC	CASSIAGTGEVRQYF
TRBJ2-7	-	TRBV11-1	many	TGTGCCAGCAGCTCCCTGGGTGGGGACATCTCGAACTACGAGCAGTACTTC	CASSSLGGDISNYEQYF
TRBJ2-1	-	TRBV11-1	many	TGTGCCAGCAGCTTAGCGGGGGGGCCCTACAATGAGCAGTTCTTC	CASSLAGGPYNEQFF
TRBJ1-2	-	TRBV14	many	TGTGCCAGCAGCCAGGGGGCGGCCTATGGCTACACCTTC	CASSQGAAYGYTF
TRBJ2-3	-	TRBV5-1	many	TGCGCCAGCAGCTCAGATCGGGATACGCAGTATTTT	CASSSDRDTQYF
TRBJ2-3	TRBD2	TRBV6-2/TRBV6-3	many	TGTGCCAGTTATAGCGGGGGGGTAAGCACAGATACGCAGTATTTT	CASYSGGVSTDTQYF
TRBJ2-1	TRBD1	TRBV27	medium-sized	TGTGCCAGCAGTTTATTAGGTCAGGGGGCCTACAATGAGCAGTTCTTC	CASSLLGQGAYNEQFF